The 10 T cell receptor beta chains in this list originate from one sample, sequenced in a study of vaccination effects on CD4 cells after COVID-19. Here immunoSEQ multiplex PCR was the method, and the copy in TCRdb shows in-frame clones only, minus some. The table has some 50,000 clones, around 70% seen once; the top ten hold over 13%. The antigens for these receptors are not known. Before sequencing, viral peptide pools were used by the ViraFEST assay to expand antigen-specific CD4+ T cells. Researchers isolated CD4+ T cells once 9 to 11 days of culture had elapsed. All participants had two doses of either the BNT162b2 or mRNA-1273 vaccine. The sample here was CD4+ T cells from PBMCs cultured with HCoV-OC43 spike peptides, taken after COVID-19 vaccination. Subset indicated: HCoV-OC43 spike overlapping peptide pool stimulation. These receptors were collected from a human donor who received a COVID-19 vaccine.

As concerns this clone: Other DNA sequences in the sample encode the same CDR3. This chain connects TRBV3-1 (or the pseudogene TRBV3-2) to TRBJ2-5, with TRBD1 matching over 7 bases. The CDR3 loop spans 12 amino acids. Unmatched junction bases numbered 5, after V lost 8 bases and J lost 5 bases. CDR1 is LGHDT, CDR2 YNNKEL, per germline (reference sequence). CDR3 residues: CASSTGLETQYF. The CDR3 DNA is TGTGCCAGCTCGACAGGGCTGGAGACCCAGTACTTC.

A few counts support this clone. The chain carries TRBV6-5 and TRBJ1-1; D might be TRBD1 (6 bases). Germline loops: CDR1 MNHEY, CDR2 SVGAGI. V shed 6 bases and J shed 6 bases, with 14 bases lying between them. CDR3 length: 13 residues. This CDR3 reads CASRRTNRAEAFF. The DNA for the CDR3 is TGTGCCAGCAGGCGGACAAACAGGGCTGAAGCTTTCTTT.

In its sample, this clone was seen once. The chain links TRBV7-8 to TRBJ2-5; tentative D call: TRBD2 (5 bases). Germline assignment: CDR1 SGHVS and CDR2 FQNEAQ. The CDR3 is 12 amino acids. The ends were cut back, 5 bases at V and 9 bases at J, with 13 bases in the middle. CDR3 loop: CASSPGVAPQYF. As DNA, the CDR3 is TGTGCCAGCAGCCCCGGCGTAGCGCCCCAGTACTTC.

In this sample, this clone turned up once. This chain uses TRBV6-6 with TRBJ1-2, with 9 bases lining up with TRBD1. The V segment lost 5 bases and the J segment 8 bases; nucleotides outside the gene matches: 6. This CDR3 spans 13 amino acids. The germline CDR1 and CDR2 sequences are MNHNY and SVGAGI (reference sequence). CDR3 in amino acids: CASSRDRVDGYTF. The CDR3 nucleotides are TGTGCCAGCAGTCGGGACAGGGTGGACGGCTACACCTTC.

V gene TRBV5-1 combines with J gene TRBJ1-1; D is unresolved. Trimming removed 5 bases from V and 6 bases from J, with 14 bases in between. Germline CDR1 is SGHRS and CDR2 is YFSETQ. CDR3 length equals 13 residues. The CDR3 bases are TGCGCCAGCAGTGGACCGTCCAACGCTGAAGCTTTCTTT. Residues: CASSGPSNAEAFF.

This clone is categorized as large (0.1 to 1%). V is TRBV9 and J is TRBJ1-1; D may be TRBD1 (6 bases). The CDR3 runs to 15 residues. V lost 0 bases to trimming and J lost 1 base, with 10 bases between them. The germline gives CDR1 SGDLS, CDR2 YYNGEE. CDR3 residues: CASSVVQGWNTEAFF. The CDR3 DNA is TGTGCCAGCAGCGTAGTTCAGGGGTGGAACACTGAAGCTTTCTTT.

The CDR3 spells CASSTDPSSEYEQYF. The CDR3 DNA reads as TGTGCCAGCAGCACCGATCCTTCTTCAGAGTACGAGCAGTACTTC. The chain joins TRBV21-1 to TRBJ2-7. TRBV21-1 is a listed pseudogene. The CDR3 loop spans 15 amino acids.

This chain connects TRBV28 to TRBJ2-5, with D uncertain. With 5 bases removed from V and 4 bases from J, the gap between germline ends came to 11 bases. Germline CDR1 MDHEN, CDR2 SYDVKM. The CDR3 totals 13 residues. The CDR3, as DNA: TGTGCCAGCAGTACCCAAACGGGAGAGACCCAGTACTTC. Encoded protein: CASSTQTGETQYF.

This rearrangement joins TRBV5-5 to TRBJ2-6; unclear D gene. The CDR3 contains 14 residues. Germline CDR1 reads SGHKS; CDR2 reads YYEKEE (reference sequence). Trimming cost V 2 bases and J 1 base, with 4 bases left between them. The CDR3 loop reads CASSFGSGANVLTF. The CDR3 DNA reads TGTGCCAGCAGCTTTGGATCTGGGGCCAACGTCCTGACTTTC.

This clone was found once. The chain has TRBV7-9 and TRBJ2-2; D is ambiguous. V lost 5 bases, J lost 4 bases, and 14 bases lay in between. Per the germline V gene, CDR1 is SEHNR and CDR2 is FQNEAQ (reference sequence). The CDR3 has 15 residues. DNA for the CDR3: TGTGCCAGCAGCCGTTTGCGGATCGGCACCGGGGAGCTGTTTTTT. Translated, it gives CASSRLRIGTGELFF.